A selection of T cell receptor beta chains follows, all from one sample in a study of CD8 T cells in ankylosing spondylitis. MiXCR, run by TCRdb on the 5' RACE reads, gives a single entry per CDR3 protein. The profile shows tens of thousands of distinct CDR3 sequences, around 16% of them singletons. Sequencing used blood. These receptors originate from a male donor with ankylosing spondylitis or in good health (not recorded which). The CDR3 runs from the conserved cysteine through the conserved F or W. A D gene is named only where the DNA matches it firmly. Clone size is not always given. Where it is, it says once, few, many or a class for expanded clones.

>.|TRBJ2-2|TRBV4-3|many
TGCGCCAGCAGCCAAGAAGTTGACCCAGCCGGGGAGCTGTTTTTT
CASSQEVDPAGELFF
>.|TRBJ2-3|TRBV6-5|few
TGTGCCAGCAGCTCGCCTAGCACAGATACGCAGTATTTT
CASSSPSTDTQYF
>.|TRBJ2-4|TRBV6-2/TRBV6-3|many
TGTGCCAGCAGTTACGACGCGGCCAAAAACATTCAGTACTTC
CASSYDAAKNIQYF
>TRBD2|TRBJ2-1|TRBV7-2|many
TGTGCCAGCAGGCCCCGGGGACTAGCGGGAGGAGAGCAGTTCTTC
CASRPRGLAGGEQFF
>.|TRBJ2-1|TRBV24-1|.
TGTGCCACCAGTGATTTGGGTTCTAGCGAGAGCTCCTACAATGAGCAGTTCTTC
CATSDLGSSESSYNEQFF
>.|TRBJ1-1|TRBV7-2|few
TGTGCCAGCAGCTGGGACTCGTGGGGTGAAGCTTTCTTT
CASSWDSWGEAFF
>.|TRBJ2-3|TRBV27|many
TGTGCCAGCAGCACGGGCTGGGGCGGGGACACAGATACGCAGTATTTT
CASSTGWGGDTDTQYF
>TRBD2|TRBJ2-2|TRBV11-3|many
TGTGCCAGCAGCTTAGATGCGGGGGCCGGGGAGCTGTTTTTT
CASSLDAGAGELFF
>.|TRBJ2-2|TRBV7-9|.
TGTGCCAGCACCCCAATGACAGTCCTAAACACCGGGGAGCTGTTTTTT
CASTPMTVLNTGELFF
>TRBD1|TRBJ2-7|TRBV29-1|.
TGCAGCGTTGGGGGACAGGGGACCTACGAGCAGTACTTC
CSVGGQGTYEQYF
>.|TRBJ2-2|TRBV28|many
TGTGCCAGCCAGGGGGGAGTAAACACCGGGGAGCTGTTTTTT
CASQGGVNTGELFF
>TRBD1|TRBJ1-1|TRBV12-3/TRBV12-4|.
TGTGCCAGCAGGCGACAGGGTAGGGCTTTCTTT
CASRRQGRAFF
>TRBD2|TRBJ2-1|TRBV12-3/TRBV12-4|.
TGTGCCAGCAACCGGGGGGACCGGTACAATGAGCAGTTCTTC
CASNRGDRYNEQFF
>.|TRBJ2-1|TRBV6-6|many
TGTGCCAGCAGTTCCCGCCGGGGTAGCCCCAATGAGCAGTTCTTC
CASSSRRGSPNEQFF
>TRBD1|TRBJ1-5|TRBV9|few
TGTGCCAGCAGCGTAACCGACAGGGTGGGACAGCCCCAGCATTTT
CASSVTDRVGQPQHF
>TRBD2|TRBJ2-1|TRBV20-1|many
TGCAGTGCTTATCTAGCGGGGAATGAGCAGTTCTTC
CSAYLAGNEQFF
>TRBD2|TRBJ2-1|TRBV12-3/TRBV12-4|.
TGTGCCAGCCGCCCTGCGGGGGCCTACAATGAGCAGTTCTTC
CASRPAGAYNEQFF